The rows below give T cell receptor beta chains drawn from one sample of a study of shared clonotypes between healthy human individuals. The repertoire was sequenced with immunoSEQ multiplex PCR; TCRdb's copy has only in-frame clones and lacks some. The sample lists approximately 250,000 clones, 50% to 80% occurring once. The sample consisted of memory CD4+ T cells sorted from blood. These TCRs come from a man under 40 in good health. The CDR3 runs from the conserved cysteine through the conserved F or W. D genes are given only for firm matches. Clone size is not always given. Where it is, it says once, few, many or a class for expanded clones.

abundance	d_gene	v_gene	j_gene	CDR3nt	CDR3aa
-	-	TRBV6-5	TRBJ2-6	TGTGCCAGCAGTTACCCCAAGTCTGGGGCCAACGTCCTGACTTTC	CASSYPKSGANVLTF
-	-	TRBV6-1	TRBJ2-1	TGTGCCAGCAGTGAAAAGCTAAGCTCCTACAATGAGCAGTTCTTC	CASSEKLSSYNEQFF
few	TRBD2	TRBV5-6	TRBJ2-5	TGTGCCAGCAGCTCTCGGGGGGCCCAGTACTTC	CASSSRGAQYF
-	-	TRBV5-1	TRBJ2-2	TGCGCCAGCAGGGTGGAGGGGAACACCGGGGAGCTGTTTTTT	CASRVEGNTGELFF
once	-	TRBV19	TRBJ1-5	TGTGCCAGTAGTCAGGGTCTGAGGGAAAATCAGCCCCAGCATTTT	CASSQGLRENQPQHF
few	-	TRBV29-1	TRBJ1-1	TGCAGCGTTGGGGCAGGGTGGGGAATGAACACTGAAGCTTTCTTT	CSVGAGWGMNTEAFF
-	-	TRBV5-4	TRBJ2-5	TGTGCCAGCAGCCCATCCGGACAGAACCAAGAGACCCAGTACTTC	CASSPSGQNQETQYF
-	-	TRBV20-1	TRBJ2-1	TGCAGTGCTATCGAGGTTATTGAGCAGTTCTTC	CSAIEVIEQFF
-	-	TRBV29-1	TRBJ2-1	TGCAGCGTCGTAACCACACTGACCGCGTTCTTC	CSVVTTLTAFF
-	-	TRBV5-1	TRBJ2-2	TGCGCCAGCAGCTTGGCCAAAACCTCACGATCCGGGGAGCTGTTTTTT	CASSLAKTSRSGELFF
-	-	TRBV6-1	TRBJ1-4	TGTGCCAGCAGTTCGGCGGTCAGGCTTAATGAAAAACTGTTTTTT	CASSSAVRLNEKLFF
-	TRBD2	TRBV7-8	TRBJ2-3	TGTGCCAGCAGCGCCCCTGTTAGCGGGTGGACAGATACGCAGTATTTT	CASSAPVSGWTDTQYF
-	TRBD2	TRBV29-1	TRBJ2-5	TGCAGCGTTGAAACAGCGGGAGCGGAGACCCAGTACTTC	CSVETAGAETQYF
-	-	TRBV25-1	TRBJ1-3	TGTGCCAGCAGTGAAGAACAGGGCGCCGGAAACACCATATATTTT	CASSEEQGAGNTIYF
once	TRBD1	TRBV7-2	TRBJ2-7	TGTGCCAGCAGCTCGTACCGGCCCCAACAGGGGAATTGGTACGAGCAGTACTTC	CASSSYRPQQGNWYEQYF
few	TRBD1	TRBV10-2	TRBJ1-4	TGCGCCAGCAGTCCCACGAGGGGGCCTAATGAAAAACTGTTTTTT	CASSPTRGPNEKLFF
-	TRBD1	TRBV7-3	TRBJ2-1	TGTGCCAGCAGCGACCGGGGACAGGGCTACAATGAGCAGTTCTTC	CASSDRGQGYNEQFF
-	TRBD2	TRBV7-9	TRBJ2-2	TGTGCCAGCAGCTCCGGGACTAGAGTCTCCGGGGAGCTGTTTTTT	CASSSGTRVSGELFF
-	-	TRBV5-6	TRBJ2-1	TGTGCCAGCAGCTCGGGACAAGCCTCCTACAATGAGCAGTTCTTC	CASSSGQASYNEQFF
-	-	TRBV10-2	TRBJ2-1	TGCGCCAGCAGTGCCCCCTACAATGAGCAGTTCTTC	CASSAPYNEQFF
-	-	TRBV4-3	TRBJ1-2	TGCGCCAGCAGCCAAGACAGGGACTATGGCTACACCTTC	CASSQDRDYGYTF
-	TRBD2	TRBV11-3	TRBJ2-7	TGTGCCAGCAAACCACTAGCGGGACCCTACGAGCAGTACTTC	CASKPLAGPYEQYF
-	-	TRBV11-2	TRBJ2-2	TGTGCCAGCAGCTCCCGTACTAGGTCCGGGGAGCTGTTTTTT	CASSSRTRSGELFF
-	TRBD2	TRBV7-9	TRBJ2-2	TGTGCCAGCAGACACCACGGGGGGTTCACCGGGGAGCTGTTTTTT	CASRHHGGFTGELFF
-	-	TRBV11-2	TRBJ2-1	TGTGCCAGCAGCTTAGATCTGGCAGTGAAGCAGTTCTTC	CASSLDLAVKQFF
-	-	TRBV28	TRBJ2-1	TGTGCCAGCAGTTCGCAGAGGGATGAGCAGTTCTTC	CASSSQRDEQFF
-	TRBD2	TRBV2	TRBJ2-1	TGTGCCAGCAGTGGAGAGCGGGGAGACAAGCAGTTCTTC	CASSGERGDKQFF
-	-	TRBV7-1	TRBJ2-1	TGTGCCAGCAGCCAAGGACCTCGGTCTTACAATGAGCAGTTCTTC	CASSQGPRSYNEQFF
many	TRBD2	TRBV7-7	TRBJ2-7	TGTGCTAGCAGCTTAGAGGCGGGAGTAGGGTACGAGCAGTACTTC	CASSLEAGVGYEQYF
-	-	TRBV18	TRBJ1-2	TGTGCCAGCTCACCAAACAGGGACCATGGCTACACCTTC	CASSPNRDHGYTF
once	-	TRBV27	TRBJ2-2	TGTGCCAGCAGGAAGGGTGGAAACACCGGGGAGCTGTTTTTT	CASRKGGNTGELFF
many	-	TRBV5-1	TRBJ1-2	TGCGCCAGCAGCCCCCTCCGGGGGCGGGATGGCTACACCTTC	CASSPLRGRDGYTF
-	TRBD2	TRBV6-1	TRBJ2-3	TGTGCCAGCAGCCCCCTAGCGGGAAGCACAGATACGCAGTATTTT	CASSPLAGSTDTQYF
-	-	TRBV18	TRBJ2-7	TGTGCCAGCTCACCACCGTTAAGCCCAGGCGGGCAGTCCTACGAGCAGTACTTC	CASSPPLSPGGQSYEQYF
-	-	TRBV15	TRBJ2-7	TGTGCCACCGGGCGGGAATTTGGCGGCGAGCAGTACTTC	CATGREFGGEQYF
-	TRBD2	TRBV7-9	TRBJ2-3	TGTGCCAGCAGCCTTAGCGGGAGTCCCGGCACAGATACGCAGTATTTT	CASSLSGSPGTDTQYF
few	-	TRBV9	TRBJ1-4	TGTGCCAGCAGCCCGGGACCTGCTAAACTGTTTTTT	CASSPGPAKLFF
-	-	TRBV12-5	TRBJ2-1	TGTGCTAGTCTCTTTAGCGGAACCCCCTACAATGAGCAGTTCTTC	CASLFSGTPYNEQFF
-	-	TRBV5-1	TRBJ2-7	TGCGCCAGCAGCCCTGGACAGATCTCCTACGAGCAGTACTTC	CASSPGQISYEQYF
-	-	TRBV28	TRBJ1-5	TGTGCCAGCAGTTTAGGCGGTAGCAATCAGCCCCAGCATTTT	CASSLGGSNQPQHF
-	TRBD2	TRBV28	TRBJ2-2	TGTGCCACTGCACTCGGACTAGGGCATGCCGGGGAGCTGTTTTTT	CATALGLGHAGELFF
-	-	TRBV19	TRBJ2-2	TGTGCCAGTAGCAGTATATCCGGGGTTGGGAATACCGGGGAGCTGTTTTTT	CASSSISGVGNTGELFF